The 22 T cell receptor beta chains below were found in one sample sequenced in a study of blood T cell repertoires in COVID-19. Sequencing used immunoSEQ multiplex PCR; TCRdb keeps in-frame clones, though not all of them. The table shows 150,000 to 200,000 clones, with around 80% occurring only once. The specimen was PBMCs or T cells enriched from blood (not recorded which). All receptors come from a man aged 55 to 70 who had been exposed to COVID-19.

CDR3 nucleotides: TGTGCCAGCAGTGAACGGACTAGCGGGCCTTGGAACACCGGGGAGCTGTTTTTT. It specifies CASSERTSGPWNTGELFF. The chain recombines TRBV25-1 with TRBJ2-2, with 11 bases fitting TRBD2. This CDR3 has 18 residues. V shed 2 bases, J shed 1 base, and the junction held 6 bases outside the gene matches. The germline CDR1 and CDR2 sequences are MGHDK and SYGVNS.

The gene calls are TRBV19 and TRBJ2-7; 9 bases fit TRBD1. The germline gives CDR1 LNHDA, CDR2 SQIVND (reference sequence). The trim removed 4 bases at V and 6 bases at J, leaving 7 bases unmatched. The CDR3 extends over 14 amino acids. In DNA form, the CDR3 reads TGTGCCAGTAGTACCCGGGACAGGGTCGGCGAGCAGTACTTC. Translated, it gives CASSTRDRVGEQYF.

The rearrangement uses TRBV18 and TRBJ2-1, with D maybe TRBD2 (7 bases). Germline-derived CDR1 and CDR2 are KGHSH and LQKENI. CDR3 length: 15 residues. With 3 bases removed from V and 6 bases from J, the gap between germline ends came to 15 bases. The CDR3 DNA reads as TGTGCCAGCTCACCTCTAGCGGTCAGGGGCAATGAGCAGTTCTTC. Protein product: CASSPLAVRGNEQFF.

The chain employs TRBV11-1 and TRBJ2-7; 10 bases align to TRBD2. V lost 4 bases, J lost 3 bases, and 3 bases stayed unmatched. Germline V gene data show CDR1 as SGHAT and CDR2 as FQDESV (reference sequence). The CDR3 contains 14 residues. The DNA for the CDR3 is TGTGCCAGCAGCTCTGGACTAGCGGACTACGAGCAGTACTTC. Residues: CASSSGLADYEQYF.

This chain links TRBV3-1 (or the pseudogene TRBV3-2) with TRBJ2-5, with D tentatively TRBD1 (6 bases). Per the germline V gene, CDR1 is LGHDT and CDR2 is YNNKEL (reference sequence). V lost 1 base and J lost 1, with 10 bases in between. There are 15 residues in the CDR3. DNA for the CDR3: TGTGCCAGCAGCCAAGTAAGGGGGTCCCAAGAGACCCAGTACTTC. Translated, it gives CASSQVRGSQETQYF.

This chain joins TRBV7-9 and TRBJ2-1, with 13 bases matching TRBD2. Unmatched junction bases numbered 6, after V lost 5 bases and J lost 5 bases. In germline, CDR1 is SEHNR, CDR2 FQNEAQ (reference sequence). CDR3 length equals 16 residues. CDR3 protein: CASSRRTSGSNNEQFF. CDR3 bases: TGTGCCAGCAGCCGCCGGACTAGCGGGAGTAACAATGAGCAGTTCTTC.

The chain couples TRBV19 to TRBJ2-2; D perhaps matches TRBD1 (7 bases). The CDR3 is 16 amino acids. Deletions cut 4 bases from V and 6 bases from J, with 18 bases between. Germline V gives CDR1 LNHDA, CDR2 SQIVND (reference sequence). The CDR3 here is CASSTPRGRGAGELFF. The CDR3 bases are TGTGCCAGTAGTACTCCGAGGGGGCGCGGGGCCGGGGAGCTGTTTTTT.

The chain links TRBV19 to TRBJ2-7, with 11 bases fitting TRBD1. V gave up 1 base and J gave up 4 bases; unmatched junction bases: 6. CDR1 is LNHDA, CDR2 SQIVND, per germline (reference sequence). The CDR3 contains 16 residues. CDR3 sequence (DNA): TGTGCCAGTAGTATAGGGGGGACAGGGGGATTATACGAGCAGTACTTC. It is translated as CASSIGGTGGLYEQYF.

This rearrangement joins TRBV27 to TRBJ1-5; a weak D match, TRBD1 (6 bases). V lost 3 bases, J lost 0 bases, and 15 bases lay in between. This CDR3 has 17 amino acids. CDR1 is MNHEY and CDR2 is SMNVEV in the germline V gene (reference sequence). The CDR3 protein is CASSLRAGGGSNQPQHF. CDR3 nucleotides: TGTGCCAGCAGTTTGAGAGCGGGAGGGGGTAGCAATCAGCCCCAGCATTTT.

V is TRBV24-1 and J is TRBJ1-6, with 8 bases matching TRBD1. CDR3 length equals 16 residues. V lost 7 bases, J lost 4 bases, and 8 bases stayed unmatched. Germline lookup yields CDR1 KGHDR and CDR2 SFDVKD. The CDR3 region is CATSTAGGLYNSPLHF. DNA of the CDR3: TGTGCCACCAGCACCGCAGGGGGCCTGTATAATTCACCCCTCCACTTT.

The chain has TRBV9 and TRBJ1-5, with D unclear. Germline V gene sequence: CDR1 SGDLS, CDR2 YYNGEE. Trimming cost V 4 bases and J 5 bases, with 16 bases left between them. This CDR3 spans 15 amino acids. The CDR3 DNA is TGTGCCAGCAGCTATTCTCCCACGCGGGATCAGCCCCAGCATTTT. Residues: CASSYSPTRDQPQHF.

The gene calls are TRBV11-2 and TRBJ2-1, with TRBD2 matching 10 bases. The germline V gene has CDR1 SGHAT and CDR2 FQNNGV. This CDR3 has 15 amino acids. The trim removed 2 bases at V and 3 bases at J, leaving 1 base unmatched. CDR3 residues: CASSLLAGDYNEQFF. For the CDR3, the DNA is TGTGCCAGCAGCTTACTAGCGGGAGACTACAATGAGCAGTTCTTC.

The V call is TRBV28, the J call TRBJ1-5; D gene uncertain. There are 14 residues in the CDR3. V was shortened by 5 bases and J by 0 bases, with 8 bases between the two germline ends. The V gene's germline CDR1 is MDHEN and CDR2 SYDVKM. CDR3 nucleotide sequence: TGTGCCAGCAGTCCTTATTCTAGCAATCAGCCCCAGCATTTT. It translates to CASSPYSSNQPQHF.

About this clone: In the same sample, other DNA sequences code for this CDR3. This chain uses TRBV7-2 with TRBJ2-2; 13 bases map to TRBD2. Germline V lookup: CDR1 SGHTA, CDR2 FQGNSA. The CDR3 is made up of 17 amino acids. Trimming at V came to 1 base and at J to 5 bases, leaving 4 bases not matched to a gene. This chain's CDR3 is CASSLGGLAGVTGELFF. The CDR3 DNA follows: TGTGCCAGCAGCTTAGGCGGACTAGCGGGAGTAACCGGGGAGCTGTTTTTT.

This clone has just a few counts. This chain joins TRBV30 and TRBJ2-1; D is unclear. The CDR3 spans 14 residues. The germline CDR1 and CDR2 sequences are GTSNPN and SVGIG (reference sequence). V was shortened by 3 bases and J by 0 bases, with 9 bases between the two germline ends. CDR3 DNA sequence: TGTGCCTGGAGCGCTGACAACTCCTACAATGAGCAGTTCTTC. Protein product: CAWSADNSYNEQFF.

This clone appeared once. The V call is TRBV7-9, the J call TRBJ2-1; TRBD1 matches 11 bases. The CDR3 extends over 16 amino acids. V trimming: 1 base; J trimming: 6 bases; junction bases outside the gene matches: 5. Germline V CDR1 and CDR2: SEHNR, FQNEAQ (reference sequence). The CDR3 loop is CASSLVGTGGVNEQFF. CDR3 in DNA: TGTGCCAGCAGCTTAGTAGGGACAGGGGGTGTCAATGAGCAGTTCTTC.

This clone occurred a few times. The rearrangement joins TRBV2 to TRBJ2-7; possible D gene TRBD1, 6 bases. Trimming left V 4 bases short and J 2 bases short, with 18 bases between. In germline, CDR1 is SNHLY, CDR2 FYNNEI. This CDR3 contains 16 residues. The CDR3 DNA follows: TGTGCCAGCAGTGGACAGGCAGTGGCAGGGGCCTACGAGCAGTACTTC. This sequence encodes CASSGQAVAGAYEQYF. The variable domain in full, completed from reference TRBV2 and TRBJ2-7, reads EPEVTQTPSHQVTQMGQEVILRCVPISNHLYFYWYRQILGQKVEFLVSFYNNEISEKSEIFDDQFSVERPDGSNFTLKIRSTKLEDSAMYFCASSGQAVAGAYEQYFGPGTRLTVT.

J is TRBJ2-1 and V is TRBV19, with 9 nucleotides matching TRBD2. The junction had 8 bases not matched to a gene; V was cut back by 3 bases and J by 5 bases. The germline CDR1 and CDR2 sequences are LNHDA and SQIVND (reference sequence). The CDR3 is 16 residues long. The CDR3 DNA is TGTGCCAGTAGTATTCTAGCGGGATCGGGGCACAATGAGCAGTTCTTC. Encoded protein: CASSILAGSGHNEQFF.

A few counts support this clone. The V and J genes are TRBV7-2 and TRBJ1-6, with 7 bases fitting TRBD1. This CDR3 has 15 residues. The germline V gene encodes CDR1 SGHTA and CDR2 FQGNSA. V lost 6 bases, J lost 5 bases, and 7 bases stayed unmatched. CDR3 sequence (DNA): TGTGCCAGCAGGAAGACAGGGCCAGATAATTCACCCCTCCACTTT. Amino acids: CASRKTGPDNSPLHF.

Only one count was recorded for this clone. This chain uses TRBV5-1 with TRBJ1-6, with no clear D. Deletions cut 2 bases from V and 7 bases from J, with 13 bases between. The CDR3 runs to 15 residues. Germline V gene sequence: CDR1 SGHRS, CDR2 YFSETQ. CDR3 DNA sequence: TGCGCCAGCAGCTTAGCGGGTCCTTACAATTCACCCCTCCACTTT. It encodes CASSLAGPYNSPLHF.

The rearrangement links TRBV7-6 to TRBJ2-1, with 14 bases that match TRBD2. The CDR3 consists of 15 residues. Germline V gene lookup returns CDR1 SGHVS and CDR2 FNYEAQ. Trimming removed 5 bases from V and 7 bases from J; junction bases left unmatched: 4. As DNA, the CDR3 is TGTGCCAGCAGCGGACTAGCGGGGGGTGGGAATGAGCAGTTCTTC. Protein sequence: CASSGLAGGGNEQFF.

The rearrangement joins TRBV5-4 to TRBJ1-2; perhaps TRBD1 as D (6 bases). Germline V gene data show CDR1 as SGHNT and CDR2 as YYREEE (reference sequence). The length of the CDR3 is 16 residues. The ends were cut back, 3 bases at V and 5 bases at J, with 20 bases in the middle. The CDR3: CASSWDGQGPFYGYTF. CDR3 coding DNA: TGTGCCAGCAGCTGGGACGGCCAGGGGCCCTTTTATGGCTACACCTTC.